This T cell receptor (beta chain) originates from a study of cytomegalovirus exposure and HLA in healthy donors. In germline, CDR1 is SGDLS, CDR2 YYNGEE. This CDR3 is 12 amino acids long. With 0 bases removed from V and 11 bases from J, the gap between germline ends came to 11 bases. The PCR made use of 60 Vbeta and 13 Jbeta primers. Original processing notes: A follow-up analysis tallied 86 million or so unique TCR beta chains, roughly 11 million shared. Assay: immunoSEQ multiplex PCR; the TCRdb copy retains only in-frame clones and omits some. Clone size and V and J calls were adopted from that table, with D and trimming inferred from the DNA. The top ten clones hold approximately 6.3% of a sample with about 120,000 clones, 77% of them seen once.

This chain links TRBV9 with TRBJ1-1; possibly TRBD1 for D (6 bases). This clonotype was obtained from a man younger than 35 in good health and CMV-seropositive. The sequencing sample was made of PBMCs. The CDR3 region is CASSVAQGPAFF. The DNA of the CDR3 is TGTGCCAGCAGCGTAGCTCAGGGGCCGGCTTTCTTT.